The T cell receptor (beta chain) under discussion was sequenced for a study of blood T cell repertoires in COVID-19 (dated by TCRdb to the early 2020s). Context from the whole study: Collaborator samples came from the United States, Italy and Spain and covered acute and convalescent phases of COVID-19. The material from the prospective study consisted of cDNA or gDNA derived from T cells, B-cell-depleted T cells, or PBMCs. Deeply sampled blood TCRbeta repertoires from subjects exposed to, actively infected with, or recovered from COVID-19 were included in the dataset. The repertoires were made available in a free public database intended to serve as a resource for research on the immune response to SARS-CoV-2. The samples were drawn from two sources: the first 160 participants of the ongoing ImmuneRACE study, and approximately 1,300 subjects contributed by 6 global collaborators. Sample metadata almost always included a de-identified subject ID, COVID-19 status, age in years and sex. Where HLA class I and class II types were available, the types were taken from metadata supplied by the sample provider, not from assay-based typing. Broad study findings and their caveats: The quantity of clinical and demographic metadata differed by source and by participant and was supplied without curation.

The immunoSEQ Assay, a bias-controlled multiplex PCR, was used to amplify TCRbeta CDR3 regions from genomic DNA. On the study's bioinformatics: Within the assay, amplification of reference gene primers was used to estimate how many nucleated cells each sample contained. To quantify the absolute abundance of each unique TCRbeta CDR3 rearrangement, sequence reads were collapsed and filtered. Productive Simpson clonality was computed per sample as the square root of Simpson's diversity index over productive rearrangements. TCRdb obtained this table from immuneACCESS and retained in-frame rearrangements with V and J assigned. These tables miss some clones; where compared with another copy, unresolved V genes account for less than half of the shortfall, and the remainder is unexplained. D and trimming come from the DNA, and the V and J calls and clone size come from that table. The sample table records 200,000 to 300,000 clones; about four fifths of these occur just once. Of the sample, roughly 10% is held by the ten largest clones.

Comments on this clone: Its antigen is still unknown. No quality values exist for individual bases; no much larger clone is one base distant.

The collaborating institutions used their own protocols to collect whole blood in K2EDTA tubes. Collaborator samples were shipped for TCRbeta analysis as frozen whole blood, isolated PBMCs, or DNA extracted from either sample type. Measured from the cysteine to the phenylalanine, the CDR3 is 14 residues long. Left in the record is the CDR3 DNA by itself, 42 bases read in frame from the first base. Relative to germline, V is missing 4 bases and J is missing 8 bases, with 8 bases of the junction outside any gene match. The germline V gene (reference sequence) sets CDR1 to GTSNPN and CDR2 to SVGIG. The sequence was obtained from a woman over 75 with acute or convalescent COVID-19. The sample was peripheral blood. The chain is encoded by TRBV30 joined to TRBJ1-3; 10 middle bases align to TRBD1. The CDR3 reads CAWNPGQGFHTIYF. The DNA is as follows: TGTGCCTGGAACCCGGGACAGGGGTTTCACACCATATATTTT. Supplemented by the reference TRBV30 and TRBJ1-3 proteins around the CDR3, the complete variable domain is SQTIHQWPATLVQPVGSPLSLECTVEGTSNPNLYWYRQAAGRGLQLLFYSVGIGQISSEVPQNLSASRPQDRQFILSSKKLLLSDSGFYLCAWNPGQGFHTIYFGEGSWLTVV.